This T cell receptor (beta chain) came from a study of CD8 T cells in Susac syndrome (dated by TCRdb to between 2018 and 2021). Context from the whole study: Whether CD8+ T cell activation and differentiation in Susac syndrome was antigen driven was tested using repertoire sequencing.

Broad study findings and their caveats: The TCR sequencing and HLA analysis was acknowledged to have included a relatively small number of individuals.

As concerns this clonotype: The clone's antigen remains unknown. The sample holds no much larger clone one base away, and base qualities are not on file.

The germline V gene gives CDR1 as MNHEY and CDR2 as SVGAGI. The CDR3 holds 14 amino acids from the cysteine to the phenylalanine. Only the CDR3 DNA stays, 42 bases, in frame from base 1. V lost 3 bases and J lost 7 bases; the stretch between them is 15 bases long. High-throughput TCR beta sequencing profiled peripheral blood CD8+ and CD4+ T cells from healthy donors, Susac syndrome patients and multiple sclerosis patients. Healthy donors were included as age- and sex-matched controls. Bulk CD8+ and CD4+ T cells were purified by magnetic negative isolation, whereas CD8+ TEMRA cells were enriched by FACS. Blood was collected in EDTA tubes and processed within 24 hours, with PBMCs isolated through density gradient centrifugation. PBMCs intended for TCR sequencing were frozen in liquid nitrogen and were later thawed in a 37 degrees C water bath. A purity of at least 90% was achieved for sorted or isolated CD4+, CD8+ and CD8+ TEMRA cells.

RNA was extracted with the RNeasy kit and about 0.5 to 1 ug was reverse transcribed using random hexamers. The immunoSEQ multiplex PCR assay, which covers 54 Vbeta and 13 Jbeta segments, was used to amplify TCR beta CDR3 regions. PCR amplification bias was corrected using a synthetic template baseline for primer optimization and computational correction. In the paper's pipeline: Reads were assigned to V, D and J genes according to IMGT and analyzed in immunoSEQ Analyzer, with only productive sequences retained. Clonality was computed as one minus Shannon entropy normalized by log2 of the number of productive unique sequences. Public and private clones were assessed among the 100 most prevalent clones of each patient and control. Clones were defined as Susac-specific if absent from the healthy and MS cohorts, from around 1,000 published viral clones and from other ImmuneACCESS disease sequences. TCRdb took the public reads, trimmed them with fastp at Q25, ran MiXCR for clone calling and kept in-frame beta chains. Each record represents a unique CDR3 protein, reported with the most common genes and DNA among its rows. In this record, the V and J calls reflect TCRdb's handling and not the investigators' own analysis. The sample table records roughly 180,000 distinct CDR3 sequences; approximately 95% of these occur just once. The ten largest make up more than 0.1% of the sample.

This sequence uses TRBV6-5 and TRBJ1-2; TRBD1 might be the D gene, on 5 matching bases. The sequencing input was CD4+ T cells from PBMCs. This receptor was taken from a human donor in good health. The nucleotides are TGTGCCAGCAGTTATGGGACTTCTCCTGCTGGCTACACCTTC. Its translation is CASSYGTSPAGYTF.